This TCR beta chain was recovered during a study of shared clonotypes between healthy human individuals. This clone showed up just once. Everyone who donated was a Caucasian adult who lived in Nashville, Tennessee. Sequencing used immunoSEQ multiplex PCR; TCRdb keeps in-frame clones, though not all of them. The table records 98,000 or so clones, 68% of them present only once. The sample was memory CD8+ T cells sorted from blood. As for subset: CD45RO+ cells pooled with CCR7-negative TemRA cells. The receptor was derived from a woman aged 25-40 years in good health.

Written as DNA, the CDR3 is TGTGCCAGCAGCTTAGGGAGACTAGCAGGGAGGCAAGTTCGTAATGAGCAGTTCTTC. Encoded protein: CASSLGRLAGRQVRNEQFF. The chain carries TRBV11-2 and TRBJ2-1; 7 bases fit TRBD2. This CDR3 is built from 19 residues. Germline-derived CDR1 and CDR2 are SGHAT and FQNNGV. With V trimmed by 1 base and J by 7 bases, 19 bases remained unmatched.